The 5 T cell receptor beta chains below all came from one sample that was sequenced in a study of T cell responses to AZD1222 COVID-19 vaccine. TCRdb's copy holds only in-frame clones and misses some; the assay was immunoSEQ multiplex PCR. Across 150,000 or so clones, the top ten clones capture 2.2% of the sample. The source material was peripheral blood. The receptors originated from an adult in good health.

The chain uses TRBV21-1 and TRBJ2-5; the D call in the table, TRBD1, was not verified against the DNA. TRBV21-1 is recorded as a pseudogene. There are 15 residues in the CDR3. Here the CDR3 DNA reads TGTGCCAGCACCCCCCAAGACAGGGGGAAAGAGACCCAGTACTTC. Its translation: CASTPQDRGKETQYF.

This rearrangement joins TRBV28 to TRBJ2-1; 13 nucleotides align to TRBD2. CDR3 size: 20 residues. V lost 3 bases, J lost 10 bases, and 21 bases stayed unmatched. Germline V gene sequence: CDR1 MDHEN, CDR2 SYDVKM. This chain's CDR3 is CASSLVTGGLGLAGVREQFF. The CDR3 region has the DNA TGTGCCAGCAGTTTGGTCACAGGGGGGCTAGGACTAGCGGGGGTTAGAGAGCAGTTCTTC.

The CDR3 region has the DNA TGTGCCACCAGCAGAGAAGGACTTACTAATGAAAAACTGTTTTTT. The encoded protein is CATSREGLTNEKLFF. The chain links TRBV15 to TRBJ1-4; D remains ambiguous. V lost 0 bases to trimming and J lost 2 bases, with 7 bases between them. The CDR3 loop spans 15 amino acids. The germline V gene encodes CDR1 LNHNV and CDR2 YYDKDF (reference sequence).

This sequence joins TRBV28 and TRBJ2-7; a weak D match, TRBD2 (5 bases). The V and J ends lost 4 bases and 7 bases respectively, with 8 bases between them. Germline V gives CDR1 MDHEN, CDR2 SYDVKM. The CDR3 sequence is 11 residues long. The CDR3 spells CASSYTGEQYF. CDR3 coding DNA: TGTGCCAGCAGTTATACGGGGGAGCAGTACTTC.

This chain joins TRBV19 and TRBJ2-1, with TRBD2 matching 9 bases. V was clipped by 0 bases and J by 8 bases; unmatched bases: 5. Germline assignment: CDR1 LNHDA and CDR2 SQIVND (reference sequence). The CDR3 totals 15 residues. DNA of the CDR3: TGTGCCAGTAGTATAGAAGGGACTAGCTCTGATGAGCAGTTCTTC. It yields the protein CASSIEGTSSDEQFF.